This is a list of T cell receptor beta chains from one sample in a study of T cell responses to AZD1222 COVID-19 vaccine. TCRdb's table, derived via immunoSEQ multiplex PCR, lists solely in-frame clones and lacks some. The sample consists of about 140,000 clones, just over 85% of them appearing once. The source material was peripheral blood, sampled on day 0 of AZD1222 vaccination. The receptors here all came from an adult in good health. Both conserved end residues are part of each CDR3. A D gene is named only where the DNA matches it firmly. Not all rows give a size; the values are once, few, many and, for expanded clones, a class.

>TRBV3-1/TRBV3-2|.|.|TRBJ1-2
TGTGCCAGCAGCCAAGAAGGCAGAAACTATGGCTACACCTTC
CASSQEGRNYGYTF
>TRBV29-1|.|.|TRBJ2-7
TGCAGCGTTGCTACCGGGTACGAGCAGTACTTC
CSVATGYEQYF
>TRBV18|.|.|TRBJ1-1
TGTGCCAGCTCACCAGTGGCGTCAGGGCGTGCTCACACTGAAGCTTTCTTT
CASSPVASGRAHTEAFF
>TRBV6-5|TRBD1|once|TRBJ2-5
TGTGCCAGCAGTTACACAGGGGTAGGCCAAGAGACCCAGTACTTC
CASSYTGVGQETQYF
>TRBV7-2|.|.|TRBJ1-2
TGTGCCAGCAGCCCCGCTAATTATGGCTACACCTTC
CASSPANYGYTF
>TRBV10-3|.|.|TRBJ1-3
TGTGCCACCGGCGGACAGACCTCCTCTGGAAACACCATATATTTT
CATGGQTSSGNTIYF
>TRBV5-6|.|.|TRBJ1-5
TGTGCCAGCAGCTTGGACCCCAGCAGCAATCAGCCCCAGCATTTT
CASSLDPSSNQPQHF
>TRBV6-2/TRBV6-3|.|.|TRBJ2-1
TGTGCCAGCAGTTACCCCAGTGGGGGAGTCCGGAATGAGCAGTTCTTC
CASSYPSGGVRNEQFF
>TRBV4-3|TRBD2|.|TRBJ2-7
TGCGCCAGCAGCCAAGCGGGGGGCGAGCAGTACTTC
CASSQAGGEQYF
>TRBV4-2|.|.|TRBJ2-5
TGTGCCAGCAGCCAGGAAAGGAGGGATAGCCCAGAGACCCAGTACTTC
CASSQERRDSPETQYF
>TRBV10-3|.|.|TRBJ2-1
TGTGCCACCGCTGTCGGGAGCTCCTACAATGAGCAGTTCTTC
CATAVGSSYNEQFF
>TRBV5-4|.|few|TRBJ1-1
TGTGCCAGCAGCTTGGACAGGAAGATTCCGAATGTAGCGAACACTGAAGCTTTCTTT
CASSLDRKIPNVANTEAFF
>TRBV15|.|.|TRBJ2-2
TGTGCCACCAGCGAAGTGGGAATCGGGGAGCTGTTTTTT
CATSEVGIGELFF
>TRBV12-3/TRBV12-4|.|.|TRBJ1-5
TGTGCCAGCAGTTTGGGCGACAATCAGCCCCAGCATTTT
CASSLGDNQPQHF
>TRBV5-1|TRBD1|.|TRBJ2-1
TGCGCCAGCAGCTTGACAGGGGGCTACAATGAGCAGTTCTTC
CASSLTGGYNEQFF
>TRBV7-9|.|.|TRBJ1-2
TGTGCCAGCAGCCAAACGGGATATGGCTACACCTTC
CASSQTGYGYTF
>TRBV12-3/TRBV12-4|.|.|TRBJ1-6
TGTGCCAGCACCTATTATAATTCACCCCTCCACTTT
CASTYYNSPLHF
>TRBV30|.|.|TRBJ1-2
TGTGCCTGGAGTAGTGGAATGGATAACGGCTACACCTTC
CAWSSGMDNGYTF
>TRBV27|TRBD1|.|TRBJ2-7
TGTGCCAGCAGTTTCTTCGGGACAGGGGTCTACGAGCAGTACTTC
CASSFFGTGVYEQYF
>TRBV6-2/TRBV6-3|TRBD2|.|TRBJ2-3
TGTGCCAGCAGTTACGGGACTAGCGGGAGCGCAGATACGCAGTATTTT
CASSYGTSGSADTQYF
>TRBV25-1|.|.|TRBJ1-5
TGTGCCAGCAGAGGAGGAGGTAGCAATCAGCCCCAGCATTTT
CASRGGGSNQPQHF
>TRBV6-5|.|.|TRBJ2-5
TGTGCCAGCAGTCTCCGGACGTCGGAGACCCAGTACTTC
CASSLRTSETQYF
>TRBV5-1|.|.|TRBJ2-1
TGCGCCAGCAGCTTGGAAGTTGAGCAGTTCTTC
CASSLEVEQFF
>TRBV6-2/TRBV6-3|TRBD2|.|TRBJ2-2
TGTGCCAGCAGACCTAGACTAGCGGGAGTACTCGCCGGGGAGCTGTTTTTT
CASRPRLAGVLAGELFF
>TRBV6-1|.|.|TRBJ2-7
TGTGCCAGCAGTGACCCAGGACCCCCAAACTATTTATCCTACGAGCAGTACTTC
CASSDPGPPNYLSYEQYF
>TRBV7-2|.|.|TRBJ2-2
TGTGCCAGCAGCTTATCCGGGGTCACGAACACCGGGGAGCTGTTTTTT
CASSLSGVTNTGELFF
>TRBV12-3/TRBV12-4|.|.|TRBJ2-1
TGTGCCAGCAGTGCCGGGACGGTCAGAGAGCAGTTCTTC
CASSAGTVREQFF
>TRBV3-1/TRBV3-2|TRBD2|.|TRBJ2-1
TGTGCCAGCAGCACCCGGACTAGCGGACTCTACAATGAGCAGTTCTTC
CASSTRTSGLYNEQFF
>TRBV24-1|.|.|TRBJ2-7
TGTGCCACCAGTGATACAGGGTCGGGCTACGAGCAGTACTTC
CATSDTGSGYEQYF
>TRBV29-1|.|.|TRBJ2-1
TGCAGCGTACGGACAGTAAATGAGCAGTTCTTC
CSVRTVNEQFF
>TRBV2|.|.|TRBJ2-2
TGTGCCAGCAGTCGCGGACGGTCAGAGCACACCGGGGAGCTGTTTTTT
CASSRGRSEHTGELFF
>TRBV6-4|TRBD2|.|TRBJ2-3
TGTGCCAGCGCACTAGCGGGAGGAACAGATACGCAGTATTTT
CASALAGGTDTQYF
>TRBV30|TRBD2|.|TRBJ2-3
TGTGCCTGGACACTAGCGGGAGCAGATACGCAGTATTTT
CAWTLAGADTQYF
>TRBV5-1|TRBD1|once|TRBJ1-2
TGCGCCAGCAACTTAGGACAGGGGGCATCTGGCTACACCTTC
CASNLGQGASGYTF
>TRBV7-6|TRBD1|.|TRBJ2-2
TGTGCCAGCAGCTTCCTCGGACAGGGTGGAACCGGGGAGCTGTTTTTT
CASSFLGQGGTGELFF
>TRBV19|.|once|TRBJ1-1
TGTGCCAGTAGACTACAGGCATACGCTGAAGCTTTCTTT
CASRLQAYAEAFF
>TRBV7-9|TRBD2|few|TRBJ2-1
TGTGCCAGCAGCTTAAGTCTAGCGGGAAAGCAGTTCTTC
CASSLSLAGKQFF
>TRBV7-9|TRBD1|.|TRBJ1-1
TGTGCCAGCAGCTTCCTAGTCGACAGGGGGCGAGCTTTCTTT
CASSFLVDRGRAFF
>TRBV29-1|.|.|TRBJ2-7
TGCAGCGTTGGCGAGGGCTACGAGCAGTACTTC
CSVGEGYEQYF
>TRBV19|.|.|TRBJ1-1
TGTGCCAGTTCTTTTGAAACTGAAGCTTTCTTT
CASSFETEAFF
>TRBV6-5|.|.|TRBJ1-1
TGTGCCAGCAGTTACCTCGATAACACTGAAGCTTTCTTT
CASSYLDNTEAFF
>TRBV27|TRBD2|.|TRBJ2-1
TGTGCCAGCAGTCCCCACCGGACTAGCGGGAGCAATGAGCAGTTCTTC
CASSPHRTSGSNEQFF
>TRBV5-1|.|.|TRBJ1-5
TGCGCCAGCAGCTTGGGGGAGGGCAGCAATCAGCCCCAGCATTTT
CASSLGEGSNQPQHF
>TRBV6-2/TRBV6-3|TRBD1|once|TRBJ1-2
TGTGCCAGCAGCCAGACAGGGGAACGCAGCTACACCTTC
CASSQTGERSYTF
>TRBV29-1|TRBD2|.|TRBJ2-1
TGCAGCGTTGAAAGGGTAGCGGGAGGGGATGAGCAGTTCTTC
CSVERVAGGDEQFF
>TRBV15|TRBD1|.|TRBJ1-6
TGTGCCACCACCAGGGGGGCCAATTCACCCCTCCACTTT
CATTRGANSPLHF
>TRBV7-9|TRBD2|.|TRBJ2-1
TGTGCCAGCAGCCCCGGACTAGCTGTCTCCTACAATGAGCAGTTCTTC
CASSPGLAVSYNEQFF
>TRBV18|.|.|TRBJ1-2
TGTGCCAGCTCACCACTCCCCTCCACAGGGTTCGATGGCTACACCTTC
CASSPLPSTGFDGYTF
>TRBV7-9|TRBD2|.|TRBJ2-3
TGTGCCAGCAGCTCTCTCGGGACTAGCGGGGTAGATACGCAGTATTTT
CASSSLGTSGVDTQYF
>TRBV10-2|.|.|TRBJ1-5
TGCGCCAGCAGTGAAATCGGTCAGCCCCAGCATTTT
CASSEIGQPQHF
>TRBV5-6|TRBD1|.|TRBJ2-1
TGTGCCAGCAGCTTGTCCCCCGACAGGGTCTCCTACAATGAGCAGTTCTTC
CASSLSPDRVSYNEQFF
>TRBV20-1|TRBD1|.|TRBJ2-7
TGCAGTGCTAGTAGGCCAGGGGACAGGTCCTACGAGCAGTACTTC
CSASRPGDRSYEQYF